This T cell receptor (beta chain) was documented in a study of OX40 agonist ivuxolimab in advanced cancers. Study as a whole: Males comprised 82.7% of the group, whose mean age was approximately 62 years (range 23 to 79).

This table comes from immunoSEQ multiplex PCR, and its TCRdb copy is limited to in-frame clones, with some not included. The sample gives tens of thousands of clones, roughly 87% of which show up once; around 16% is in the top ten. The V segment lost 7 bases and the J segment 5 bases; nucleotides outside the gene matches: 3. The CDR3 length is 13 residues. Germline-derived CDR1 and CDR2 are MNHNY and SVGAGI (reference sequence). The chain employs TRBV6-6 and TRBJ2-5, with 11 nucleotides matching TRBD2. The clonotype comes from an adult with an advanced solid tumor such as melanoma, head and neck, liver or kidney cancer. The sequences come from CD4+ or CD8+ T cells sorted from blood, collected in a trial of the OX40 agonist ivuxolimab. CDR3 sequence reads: CASTTSGTETQYF. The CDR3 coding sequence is TGTGCCAGCACGACTAGCGGGACGGAGACCCAGTACTTC.